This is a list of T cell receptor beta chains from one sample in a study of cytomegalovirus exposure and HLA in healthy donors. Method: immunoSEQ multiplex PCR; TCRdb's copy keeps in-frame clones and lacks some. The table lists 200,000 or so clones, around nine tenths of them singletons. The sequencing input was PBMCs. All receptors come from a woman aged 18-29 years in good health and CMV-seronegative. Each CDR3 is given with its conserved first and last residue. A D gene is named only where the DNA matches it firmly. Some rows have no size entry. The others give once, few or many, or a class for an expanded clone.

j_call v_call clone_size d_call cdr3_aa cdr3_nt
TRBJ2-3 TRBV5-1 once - CASSLWTTSTDTQYF TGCGCCAGCAGCTTGTGGACAACCAGCACAGATACGCAGTATTTT
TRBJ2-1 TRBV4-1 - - CASSQGGGIGNEQFF TGCGCCAGCAGCCAAGGAGGCGGGATCGGGAATGAGCAGTTCTTC
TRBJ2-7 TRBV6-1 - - CASSEAGDWTHRTYEQYF TGTGCCAGCAGTGAAGCGGGGGACTGGACGCACCGAACCTACGAGCAGTACTTC
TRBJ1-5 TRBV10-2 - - CASSERTAQPQHF TGCGCCAGCAGTGAGCGGACAGCCCAGCCCCAGCATTTT
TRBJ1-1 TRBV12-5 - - CASRDPGGNTEAFF TGTGCTAGTCGGGACCCGGGGGGTAACACTGAAGCTTTCTTT
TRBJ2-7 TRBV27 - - CASSPDRWHEQYF TGTGCCAGCAGTCCGGACAGATGGCACGAGCAGTACTTC
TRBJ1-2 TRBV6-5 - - CASSYGGTQGYTF TGTGCCAGCAGTTACGGGGGGACTCAAGGCTACACCTTC
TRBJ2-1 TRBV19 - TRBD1 CASSHNLGQGSNEQFF TGTGCCAGTAGCCACAACCTGGGACAGGGAAGCAATGAGCAGTTCTTC
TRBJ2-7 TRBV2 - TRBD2 CASSRTSGSSPYEQYF TGTGCCAGCAGTAGGACTAGCGGGAGTTCCCCCTACGAGCAGTACTTC
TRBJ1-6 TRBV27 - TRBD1 CASTMTGRRSPLHF TGTGCCAGCACAATGACAGGGCGCCGCTCACCCCTCCACTTT
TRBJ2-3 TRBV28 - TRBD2 CASSSTPSGRNTDTQYF TGTGCCAGCAGTTCCACTCCTAGCGGGAGAAACACAGATACGCAGTATTTT
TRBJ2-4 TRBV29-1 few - CSVPGGAAKNIQYF TGCAGCGTCCCGGGTGGGGCAGCCAAAAACATTCAGTACTTC